This T cell receptor beta chain appears in the sequencing data of a study of control samples from healthy donors and cancer patients. This CDR3 comprises 14 residues. The germline V gene has CDR1 MGHRA and CDR2 YSYEKL. A note on this clone: At one boundary the junction diverges from the germline segment, which might be a read error.

TCRdb's table, derived via immunoSEQ multiplex PCR, lists solely in-frame clones and lacks some. Found here are approximately 92,000 clones, about 92% of them singletons; the top ten hold about 1.5%. V usage is TRBV4-1 and J usage is TRBJ2-7, with TRBD1 as a possible D gene (6 bases). The clonotype comes from a woman aged 30 to 39 in good health. Input material: blood. In DNA form, the CDR3 reads TGCGCCAGCAGCCATCAGAACAGGGACGACGAGCAGTACTTT. Encoded protein: CASSHQNRDDEQYF.